Described below is a single T cell receptor (beta chain) sequence and its context. Its cognate antigen is unknown. The junction departs from germline at one end; a sequencing error may be responsible. Primers: 60 Vbeta forward and 13 Jbeta reverse. The method was immunoSEQ multiplex PCR; TCRdb's version includes in-frame clones alone and lacks a portion of them. The sample lists about 90,000 clones, around 84% occurring once. Germline CDR1 and CDR2: SSHAT and FNYEAQ (reference sequence). This CDR3 has 19 residues. These data belong to a study of cytomegalovirus exposure and HLA in healthy donors. General study results and limits: A prior analysis recorded that most TCR beta V segments were productive about 87% or about 30% of the time. In a later analysis, at a false discovery rate of 0.05, approximately 16,000 TCR beta sequences matched HLA alleles.

Sequencing input: PBMCs. V and J are TRBV7-7 and TRBJ2-1; 11 bases align to TRBD2. The source of this sequence is a man aged 18-30 years in good health and CMV-seronegative. CDR3 sequence reads: CASSLGLWASGRTNNEQFF. In DNA, the CDR3 is TGTGCTAGCAGCTTAGGTCTTTGGGCTAGCGGGAGGACGAACAATGAGCAGTTCTTC.